A selection of T cell receptor beta chains follows, all from one sample in a study of response to subunit inactivated influenza vaccine. From the RT-PCR reads, TCRdb called clonotypes with MiXCR, one entry per CDR3 protein. The sample has roughly 670,000 distinct CDR3 sequences; 14% are singletons. The material sequenced was PBMCs from blood, taken 14 to 15 days before vaccination. These receptors originate from a man aged 45 to 65 who received an inactivated influenza vaccine. CDR3s include the opening cysteine and the closing phenylalanine or tryptophan. The order of the fields is clone size, J gene, D gene, V gene, CDR3 protein, CDR3 DNA. D genes are given only for firm matches. The size of a clone is reported for some rows only, either as once, few or many, or as a class for expanded clones.

abundance: few
j_gene: TRBJ2-2
d_gene: -
v_gene: TRBV4-1
CDR3aa: CASSQEADRNTGELFF
CDR3nt: TGCGCCAGCAGCCAAGAAGCGGACAGGAACACCGGGGAGCTGTTTTTT

abundance: -
j_gene: TRBJ1-1
d_gene: TRBD1
v_gene: TRBV29-1
CDR3aa: CSVGQGGGTEAFF
CDR3nt: TGCAGCGTGGGACAGGGGGGCGGCACTGAAGCTTTCTTT

abundance: -
j_gene: TRBJ1-4
d_gene: TRBD1
v_gene: TRBV12-3/TRBV12-4
CDR3aa: CASSPQQGVVEKLFF
CDR3nt: TGTGCCAGCAGTCCCCAACAGGGGGTAGTTGAAAAACTGTTTTTT

abundance: -
j_gene: TRBJ2-5
d_gene: -
v_gene: TRBV7-2
CDR3aa: CASSLPSHGSSQETQYF
CDR3nt: TGTGCCAGCAGCTTACCCAGTCATGGAAGTAGCCAAGAGACCCAGTACTTC

abundance: -
j_gene: TRBJ1-6
d_gene: -
v_gene: TRBV7-2
CDR3aa: CASSGPSPLHF
CDR3nt: TGTGCCAGCAGCGGACCTTCACCCCTCCACTTT

abundance: -
j_gene: TRBJ2-7
d_gene: -
v_gene: TRBV5-1
CDR3aa: CASSPPQGSYEQYF
CDR3nt: TGCGCCAGCAGCCCACCACAGGGCTCCTACGAGCAGTACTTC

abundance: many
j_gene: TRBJ2-3
d_gene: TRBD2
v_gene: TRBV29-1
CDR3aa: CSVDMGLGSDTQYF
CDR3nt: TGCAGCGTTGATATGGGACTAGGGTCCGATACGCAGTATTTT

abundance: -
j_gene: TRBJ2-5
d_gene: TRBD1
v_gene: TRBV6-1
CDR3aa: CASSEGGTVQETQYF
CDR3nt: TGTGCCAGCAGTGAAGGAGGGACAGTCCAAGAGACCCAGTACTTC

abundance: -
j_gene: TRBJ2-2
d_gene: -
v_gene: TRBV7-9
CDR3aa: CASTPVSAGELFF
CDR3nt: TGTGCCAGCACTCCAGTCTCGGCCGGGGAGCTGTTTTTT

abundance: -
j_gene: TRBJ2-1
d_gene: TRBD1
v_gene: TRBV4-2
CDR3aa: CASSHPGTGPNEQFF
CDR3nt: TGTGCCAGCAGCCATCCCGGGACAGGGCCCAATGAGCAGTTCTTC

abundance: -
j_gene: TRBJ2-3
d_gene: TRBD2
v_gene: TRBV5-1
CDR3aa: CASSLGTNTDTQYF
CDR3nt: TGCGCCAGCAGTCTCGGGACTAACACAGATACGCAGTATTTT

abundance: many
j_gene: TRBJ1-1
d_gene: -
v_gene: TRBV12-3/TRBV12-4
CDR3aa: CASSRRPADRMNTEAFF
CDR3nt: TGTGCCAGCAGCCGTCGCCCGGCAGATAGAATGAACACTGAAGCTTTCTTT

abundance: few
j_gene: TRBJ2-3
d_gene: TRBD1
v_gene: TRBV25-1
CDR3aa: CASRRGRGIDTQYF
CDR3nt: TGTGCCAGCAGGAGGGGGCGCGGTATAGATACGCAGTATTTT

abundance: -
j_gene: TRBJ2-7
d_gene: -
v_gene: TRBV2
CDR3aa: CASSEGPGSYEQYF
CDR3nt: TGTGCCAGCAGTGAAGGTCCGGGCTCCTACGAGCAGTACTTC

abundance: -
j_gene: TRBJ2-5
d_gene: TRBD2
v_gene: TRBV20-1
CDR3aa: CSALLAGVMVTQYF
CDR3nt: TGCAGTGCTCTCCTAGCGGGGGTGATGGTGACCCAGTACTTC

abundance: many
j_gene: TRBJ2-7
d_gene: -
v_gene: TRBV9
CDR3aa: CASSGWDDQGSYEQYF
CDR3nt: TGTGCCAGCAGCGGTTGGGACGACCAGGGCTCCTACGAGCAGTACTTC

abundance: few
j_gene: TRBJ1-2
d_gene: -
v_gene: TRBV6-1
CDR3aa: CASSGAAGGYTF
CDR3nt: TGTGCCAGCAGTGGGGCTGCGGGGGGCTACACCTTC

abundance: -
j_gene: TRBJ1-1
d_gene: -
v_gene: TRBV4-1
CDR3aa: CASSQGPLPNTEAFF
CDR3nt: TGCGCCAGCAGCCAAGGACCGTTACCGAACACTGAAGCTTTCTTT

abundance: few
j_gene: TRBJ2-1
d_gene: TRBD2
v_gene: TRBV28
CDR3aa: CASSATFGTSQVNEQFF
CDR3nt: TGTGCCAGCAGCGCTACCTTCGGGACTAGCCAGGTCAATGAGCAGTTCTTC

abundance: few
j_gene: TRBJ1-2
d_gene: -
v_gene: TRBV20-1
CDR3aa: CSASPGHTGYGYTF
CDR3nt: TGCAGTGCTAGTCCCGGGCATACGGGCTATGGCTACACCTTC

abundance: few
j_gene: TRBJ2-2
d_gene: -
v_gene: TRBV24-1
CDR3aa: CATANGRLADTGELFF
CDR3nt: TGTGCCACCGCTAATGGTAGACTTGCGGACACCGGGGAGCTGTTTTTT

abundance: few
j_gene: TRBJ2-7
d_gene: TRBD2
v_gene: TRBV6-1
CDR3aa: CASSAQAGTSGEQYF
CDR3nt: TGTGCCAGCAGTGCACAAGCCGGGACTAGCGGCGAGCAGTACTTC